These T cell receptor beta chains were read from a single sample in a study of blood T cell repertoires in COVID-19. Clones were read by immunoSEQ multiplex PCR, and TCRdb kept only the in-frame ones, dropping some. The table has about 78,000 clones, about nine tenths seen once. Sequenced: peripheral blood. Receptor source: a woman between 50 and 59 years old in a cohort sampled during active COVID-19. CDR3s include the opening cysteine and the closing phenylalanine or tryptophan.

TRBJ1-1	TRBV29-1	CSVQGENTEAFF
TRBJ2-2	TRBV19	CASRPGLANTGELFF
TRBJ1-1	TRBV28	CASSPGTGRTEAFF
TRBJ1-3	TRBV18	CASSPSSRDTGNTIYF
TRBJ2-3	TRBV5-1	CASSIWTTGTDTQYF
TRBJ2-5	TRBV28	CASSLYGGGGGQETQYF
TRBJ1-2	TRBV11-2	CASSLGGQNYGYTF
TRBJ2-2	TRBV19	CVVGTYGELFF
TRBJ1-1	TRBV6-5	CASLGGRGRNTEAFF
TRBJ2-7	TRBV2	CASRTSGREQYF
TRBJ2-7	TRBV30	CAWSRRGPLEQYF
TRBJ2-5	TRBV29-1	CSVLSGRVQETQYF
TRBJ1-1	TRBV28	CASRPGQGADWVNTEAFF
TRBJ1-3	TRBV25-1	CASSERGSRFGNTIYF
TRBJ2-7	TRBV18	CASSRTGTGEGYEQYF
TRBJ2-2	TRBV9	CASSVGRLAGGELFF
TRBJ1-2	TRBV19	CASSIQATNYGYTF
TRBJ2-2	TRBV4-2	CASSQDTGDPWDGELFF
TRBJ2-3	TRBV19	CASSGGADTQYF
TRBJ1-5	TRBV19	CASSIGQGVTPGNQPQHF
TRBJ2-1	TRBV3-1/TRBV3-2	CAVADLDEQFF
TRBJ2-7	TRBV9	CASSDPGSYEQYF
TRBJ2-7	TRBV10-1	CASRTIWWRYF
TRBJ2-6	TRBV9	CASSVGLGGGANVLTF
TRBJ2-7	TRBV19	CASSARSGSSYEQYF
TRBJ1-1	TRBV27	CASTPSRRYPEAFF
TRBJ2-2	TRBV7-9	CASRHLVTANTGELFF
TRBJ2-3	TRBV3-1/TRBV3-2	CASSRSPGATDTQYF
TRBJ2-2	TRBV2	CASTQGTSGGELFF
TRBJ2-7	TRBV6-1	CASSEGQGAYEQYF
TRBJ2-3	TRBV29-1	CSVIRDRGYTDTQYF
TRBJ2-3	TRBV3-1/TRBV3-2	CASSQEGIAGGSDTQYF